This TCR beta chain was profiled in a study of cytomegalovirus exposure and HLA in healthy donors. Across the study: Among about 179 million T cells, an earlier analysis found about 100 million unique TCR beta sequences. Notes on the study in general: V- and J-gene trimming of TCR beta was linked (in a later analysis) to a missense DCLRE1C variant. The classifier was said to identify cytomegalovirus status with high specificity and sensitivity.

The PCR ran on 60 Vbeta and 13 Jbeta primers. Using immunoSEQ multiplex PCR, the repertoire was profiled, and TCRdb retains in-frame clones only, with some absent. The sample comprises around 88,000 clones, 74% of which are singletons, and approximately 1.8% rests with the top ten. CDR3 length equals 15 residues. From germline, CDR1 is GTSNPN and CDR2 SVGIG (reference sequence). V lost 0 bases, J lost 1 base, and 6 bases stayed unmatched. On this clone: The antigen is unknown.

The TCR comes from a male donor in good health and CMV-seronegative. The chain joins TRBV30 to TRBJ2-7; 7 nucleotides align to TRBD1. The material sequenced was PBMCs. Written as DNA, the CDR3 is TGTGCCTGGAGTGTACATGACAGGGTATCCTACGAGCAGTACTTC. It is translated as CAWSVHDRVSYEQYF.